These 18 T cell receptor beta chains came from one sample sequenced in a study of identical twins. TCRdb processed the 5' RACE reads anew with MiXCR; each CDR3 protein has one entry. Here the sample spans more than 600,000 distinct CDR3 sequences, 15% to 20% being singletons. These data are also associated with another study on T cells expressing NK-cell markers.

Material for sequencing was PBMCs. Receptors were obtained from a woman aged 18-29 years in good health.

This clonotype appeared a few times. The V gene is TRBV21-1, the J gene TRBJ2-7; the table names TRBD1, a call not compared with the DNA. TRBV21-1 is a recognized pseudogene. This CDR3 region has 18 residues. CDR3: CASSKKIPQTSPWDEQYF. The DNA for the CDR3 is TGTGCCAGCAGCAAAAAGATCCCACAGACGTCCCCATGGGACGAGCAGTACTTC.

There are a few counts of this clonotype. The chain links TRBV5-1 to TRBJ1-1; 7 bases match TRBD1. V shed 4 bases and J 1 base; nucleotides not matched to a gene: 7. This CDR3 is built from 15 residues. The germline V gene has CDR1 SGHRS and CDR2 YFSETQ. CDR3 amino acids: CASSETGARNTEAFF. The DNA for the CDR3 is TGCGCCAGCAGCGAAACAGGGGCTCGGAACACTGAAGCTTTCTTT.

The genes are TRBV10-3 and TRBJ2-2; 7 bases map to TRBD2. Per germline, CDR1 ENHRY and CDR2 SYGVKD. The CDR3 is 17 amino acids. V shed 9 bases, J shed 0 bases, and the junction held 13 bases outside the gene matches. DNA for the CDR3: TGTGCCATACGACTAGGCGGGAGTATGTCGAACACCGGGGAGCTGTTTTTT. This encodes CAIRLGGSMSNTGELFF.

This rearrangement joins TRBV12-3 or TRBV12-4 to TRBJ2-7, with D possibly TRBD2 on 6 matching bases. The CDR3 is 14 residues long. Trimming took 5 bases from V and 5 from J, leaving 16 bases between them. DNA for the CDR3: TGTGCCAGCAGTCTGGGGGGAGATCGGCACGAGCAGTACTTC. Its protein is CASSLGGDRHEQYF.

The chain recombines TRBV6-6 with TRBJ1-1; TRBD1 might be the D (6 bases). This CDR3 is built from 13 residues. Trimming shortened V by 7 bases and J by 1 base, and 10 bases separated the two germline ends. Germline V gene lookup returns CDR1 MNHNY and CDR2 SVGAGI (reference sequence). The CDR3 sequence is CASKKQGNTEAFF. Written as DNA, the CDR3 is TGTGCCAGCAAGAAACAGGGGAACACTGAAGCTTTCTTT.

The rearrangement links TRBV6-1 to TRBJ2-5, with D possibly called TRBD1 or TRBD2 (5 bases each). This CDR3 has 15 amino acids. The V gene lost 5 bases and the J gene lost 4 bases, with 17 bases spanning the gap. CDR1 and CDR2 from the germline V gene are MNHNS and SASEGT. The CDR3 reads CASSHHPGTGETQYF. In nucleotides, the CDR3 is TGTGCCAGCAGTCATCATCCCGGGACGGGAGAGACCCAGTACTTC.

CDR3: CASRDRGGGEKLFF. DNA for the CDR3: TGCGCCAGCAGGGACAGGGGAGGCGGTGAAAAACTGTTTTTT. The V call is TRBV5-1, the J call TRBJ1-4, with 9 bases identical to TRBD1. The V and J ends lost 5 bases and 7 bases, in that order; junction bases with no gene match: 6. CDR3 length: 14 residues. Germline V gene sequence: CDR1 SGHRS, CDR2 YFSETQ.

The chain recombines TRBV3-1 with TRBJ2-3; the D gene could be TRBD1 or TRBD2 (5 bases each). The CDR3 runs 18 residues. V was cut by 3 bases and J by 2 bases, with 21 bases left in between. Germline lookup yields CDR1 LGHDT and CDR2 YNNKEL (reference sequence). The CDR3 is CASSQGTVVIYSTDTQYF. The CDR3 DNA reads as TGTGCCAGCAGCCAGGGGACCGTGGTAATTTATTCCACAGATACGCAGTATTTT.

The chain carries TRBV30 and TRBJ2-3; D is uncertain. The CDR3 sequence is 15 residues long. V gave up 8 bases and J gave up 2 bases, with 20 bases separating them. CDR1 and CDR2 (germline): GTSNPN, SVGIG (reference sequence). The CDR3 is CAASYDTANTDTQYF. As DNA, the CDR3 is TGTGCCGCATCATACGACACAGCGAACACAGATACGCAGTATTTT.

CDR3 loop: CASSPLRWDRMGEQYF. CDR3 sequence (DNA): TGTGCCAGCTCACCACTTCGATGGGACAGGATGGGCGAGCAGTACTTC. The rearrangement joins TRBV18 to TRBJ2-7; 8 positions match TRBD1. V dropped 1 base and J dropped 6; count of bases not matched to a gene: 11. Germline V CDR1 and CDR2: KGHSH, LQKENI. This CDR3 is built from 16 residues.

The chain combines TRBV10-2 with TRBJ2-3, with D tentatively TRBD2 (5 bases). The CDR3 is 14 amino acids. V was cut by 6 bases and J by 2 bases, with 12 bases left in between. Germline V CDR1 and CDR2: WSHSY, SAAADI. The CDR3 protein is CASRWERITDTQYF. As DNA, the CDR3 is TGCGCCAGCAGATGGGAGCGCATCACAGATACGCAGTATTTT.

The rearrangement links TRBV5-1 to TRBJ2-3, with D possibly being TRBD2 (6 bases). This CDR3 region has 14 residues. V dropped 7 bases and J dropped 2 bases, with 14 bases sitting between them. Germline lookup yields CDR1 SGHRS and CDR2 YFSETQ. CDR3 region: CASVRGGSTDTQYF. The CDR3 nucleotides read TGCGCCAGCGTCCGGGGAGGTTCCACAGATACGCAGTATTTT. Looking up the rest from reference TRBV5-1 and TRBJ2-3 gives the full variable domain: KAGVTQTPRYLIKTRGQQVTLSCSPISGHRSVSWYQQTPGQGLQFLFEYFSETQRNKGNFPGRFSGRQFSNSRSEMNVSTLELGDSALYLCASVRGGSTDTQYFGPGTRLTVL.

The V and J genes are TRBV3-1 and TRBJ2-5, with no clear D. CDR1 and CDR2 (germline): LGHDT, YNNKEL (reference sequence). The CDR3 contains 14 residues. The V gene lost 3 bases and the J gene lost 5 bases, with 13 bases spanning the gap. The CDR3 DNA is TGTGCCAGCAGCCACCGGGCCGGTTTCGAGACCCAGTACTTC. This gives the protein CASSHRAGFETQYF.

This clonotype was picked up a small number of times. The rearrangement uses TRBV5-1 and TRBJ1-1; D is undetermined. CDR1 and CDR2 from the germline V gene are SGHRS and YFSETQ. The V end was cut by 0 bases, the J end by 1 base, with 10 bases between. This CDR3 comprises 15 residues. CDR3: CASSLDREPNTEAFF. In nucleotides, the CDR3 is TGCGCCAGCAGCTTGGATCGGGAACCGAACACTGAAGCTTTCTTT.

In its sample, this clonotype was seen a few times. The chain carries TRBV6-5 and TRBJ1-5; 9 bases map to TRBD1. The J segment lost 7 bases and the V segment lost 2 bases, leaving 6 bases of the junction unmatched. The CDR3 extends over 15 amino acids. Germline CDR1 reads MNHEY; CDR2 reads SVGAGI. The CDR3 sequence: CASSYGQGREQPQHF. The CDR3 region has the DNA TGTGCCAGCAGTTACGGACAGGGGAGGGAGCAGCCCCAGCATTTT.

On this clonotype: One junction end disagrees with the germline gene, perhaps due to a read error. This sequence joins TRBV9 and TRBJ2-1, with TRBD2 matching 8 bases. CDR3 size: 15 residues. The germline V gene encodes CDR1 SGDLS and CDR2 YYNGEE. The CDR3 is CASSVVGRAYNEQFF. CDR3 bases: TGTGCCAGCAGCGTAGTCGGGAGGGCCTATAATGAGCAGTTCTTC.

This rearrangement joins TRBV20-1 to TRBJ2-3; 10 bases map to TRBD1. This CDR3 has 15 amino acids. Trimming took 3 bases from V and 5 from J; bases not matched to a gene: 8. Germline lookup yields CDR1 DFQATT and CDR2 SNEGSKA (reference sequence). Here the CDR3 reads CSARSGTGAGDTQYF. The CDR3 DNA is TGCAGTGCTAGGTCCGGGACAGGGGCGGGAGATACGCAGTATTTT.

In this sample, this clonotype turned up a few times. At one end, the junction sequence differs from germline, possibly due to a read error. This chain links TRBV6-1 with TRBJ2-1; D gene ambiguous. Germline CDR1 and CDR2: MNHNS and SASEGT. The CDR3 length is 13 residues. In DNA, the CDR3 is TGTGCCAGCCGTGAAGACTCCTACAATGAGCAGTTCTTC. This gives the protein CASREDSYNEQFF.